This T cell receptor beta chain was retrieved from a study of pediatric ulcerative colitis. Rectal tissue came from one to two pinch biopsies taken at colonoscopy. With 3 bases removed from V and 11 bases from J, the gap between germline ends came to 14 bases. Germline CDR1 MDHEN, CDR2 SYDVKM. The CDR3 contains 14 residues. The repertoire was sequenced with immunoSEQ multiplex PCR; TCRdb's copy has only in-frame clones and lacks some. The sample records about 36,000 clones, 55% to 85% being singletons. The receptor's source is a boy between 5 and 17 years old with moderate ulcerative colitis. Sequences were obtained from gut tissue. The rearrangement joins TRBV28 to TRBJ1-6; D ambiguous. The CDR3 DNA reads as TGTGCCAGCAGTTTTGATGCTACTATGGCACCCCTCCACTTT. Translation gives CASSFDATMAPLHF.